The 21 T cell receptor beta chains reported below all come from one sample, sequenced in a study of control samples from healthy donors and cancer patients. Sequencing was performed with immunoSEQ multiplex PCR; in TCRdb, only in-frame clones are kept and a portion is missing. The sample contains under 200,000 clones, 92% of which appear only once. The sample comprised blood. These receptors came from a woman younger than 45 in good health.

The V and J genes are TRBV2 and TRBJ1-2; D call uncertain. The CDR3 contains 11 residues. The V gene lost 0 bases and the J gene lost 7 bases, with 3 bases spanning the gap. The germline CDR1 and CDR2 sequences are SNHLY and FYNNEI. CDR3 coding DNA: TGTGCCAGCAGTGAAGCTGTTGGCTACACCTTC. Translated, it gives CASSEAVGYTF. Variable domain in full (rest from reference TRBV2 and TRBJ1-2): EPEVTQTPSHQVTQMGQEVILRCVPISNHLYFYWYRQILGQKVEFLVSFYNNEISEKSEIFDDQFSVERPDGSNFTLKIRSTKLEDSAMYFCASSEAVGYTFGSGTRLTVV.

The rearrangement joins TRBV7-8 to TRBJ2-7; 11 nucleotides agree with TRBD1. The V gene end was trimmed by 0 bases and the J gene end by 3 bases; junction bases not matched to a gene: 4. The CDR3 has 16 amino acids. CDR1 is SGHVS and CDR2 is FQNEAQ in the germline V gene. CDR3 residues: CASSLATGTGGYEQYF. In nucleotides, the CDR3 is TGTGCCAGCAGCTTAGCAACCGGGACAGGGGGCTACGAGCAGTACTTC.

This chain links TRBV28 with TRBJ1-4, with TRBD1 identical over 9 bases. J gave up 9 bases and V 8 bases, and 7 bases lay outside the gene matches. Germline lookup yields CDR1 MDHEN and CDR2 SYDVKM. The CDR3 length is 13 residues. CDR3 in DNA: TGTGCCAGCCAATTACAGGGGGCGCAAAAACTGTTTTTT. Its protein is CASQLQGAQKLFF.

The V gene is TRBV2, the J gene TRBJ2-2, with 10 bases fitting TRBD2. The CDR3 sequence is 15 residues long. Germline CDR1 reads SNHLY; CDR2 reads FYNNEI. Losses at the gene ends were 6 bases for V and 9 bases for J; bases not matched to a gene: 10. CDR3 region: CASRPTSGAVRELFF. In DNA form, the CDR3 reads TGTGCCAGCAGACCTACTAGCGGGGCGGTGAGGGAGCTGTTTTTT.

This chain links TRBV20-1 with TRBJ2-1; D call uncertain. CDR1 DFQATT and CDR2 SNEGSKA come from the germline V gene (reference sequence). The CDR3 totals 11 residues. Trimming shortened V by 3 bases and J by 9 bases, and 9 bases separated the two germline ends. The chain's CDR3 is CSARGGGEQFF. As DNA, the CDR3 is TGCAGTGCTAGGGGTGGCGGTGAGCAGTTCTTC.

The chain has TRBV27 and TRBJ2-2; 8 bases map to TRBD2. The junction had 12 bases not matched to a gene; V was cut back by 7 bases and J by 5 bases. The CDR3 spans 16 residues. Germline values: CDR1 MNHEY, CDR2 SMNVEV (reference sequence). The DNA of the CDR3 is TGTGCCAGCAAAAAGGGGCTAGCGGGTCCTACCGGGGAGCTGTTTTTT. Protein sequence: CASKKGLAGPTGELFF.

The chain combines TRBV5-1 with TRBJ1-3; 10 bases agree with TRBD1. Looked up from germline, CDR1 is SGHRS and CDR2 is YFSETQ. The length of the CDR3 is 17 residues. V lost 4 bases and J lost 0; bases outside the gene matches: 7. The CDR3 DNA reads TGCGCCAGCAGCGTAAGACAGGGGGCATTCTCTGGAAACACCATATATTTT. Amino acids: CASSVRQGAFSGNTIYF.

This clone was seen a few times. The chain links TRBV11-2 to TRBJ1-3; D is unclear. The V end lost 3 bases, the J end lost 1 base, and 7 bases lay between the germline ends. Germline values: CDR1 SGHAT, CDR2 FQNNGV. CDR3 length: 14 residues. For the CDR3, the DNA is TGTGCCAGCAGCTTTCGAAGGTCTGGAAACACCATATATTTT. Its protein is CASSFRRSGNTIYF.

The V gene is TRBV4-1, the J gene TRBJ2-7, with TRBD1 as a possible D gene (5 bases). The germline CDR1 and CDR2 sequences are MGHRA and YSYEKL. V was cut by 0 bases and J by 0 bases, with 9 bases left in between. This CDR3 is built from 15 residues. The CDR3 nucleotides read TGCGCCAGCAGCCAAGATACAGGTGTCTCCTACGAGCAGTACTTC. Its translation is CASSQDTGVSYEQYF.

V usage is TRBV28 and J usage is TRBJ1-2; D is perhaps TRBD1 (5 bases). Trimming pared 3 bases from V and 7 bases from J, leaving 15 bases between. Germline V CDR1 and CDR2: MDHEN, SYDVKM. CDR3 length equals 14 residues. The CDR3 sequence is CASSLEAGKVGYTF. DNA for the CDR3: TGTGCCAGCAGTTTGGAGGCAGGGAAGGTTGGCTACACCTTC.

V is TRBV5-1 and J is TRBJ2-2; weak D call: TRBD1 (5 bases). The CDR3 consists of 21 residues. Trimming took off 0 bases at V and 10 bases at J, with 34 bases between the two ends. Germline assignment: CDR1 SGHRS and CDR2 YFSETQ. CDR3 DNA: TGCGCCAGCAGCTTGGCCACATCCCCTACAGGACGGCTGGCTAAGGCTGAGGAGCTGTTTTTT. Translated, it gives CASSLATSPTGRLAKAEELFF. The entire variable domain, with the rest obtained from reference TRBV5-1 and TRBJ2-2, is as follows: KAGVTQTPRYLIKTRGQQVTLSCSPISGHRSVSWYQQTPGQGLQFLFEYFSETQRNKGNFPGRFSGRQFSNSRSEMNVSTLELGDSALYLCASSLATSPTGRLAKAEELFFGEGSRLTVL.

This clone showed up just a few times. V gene TRBV6-4 combines with J gene TRBJ2-2; perhaps TRBD1 as D (5 bases). The V gene lost 2 bases and the J gene lost 1 base, with 5 bases spanning the gap. The CDR3 has 14 amino acids. Germline V gene lookup returns CDR1 MRHNA and CDR2 SNTAGT. This CDR3 is CASSDGQNTGELFF. The CDR3 nucleotides read TGTGCCAGCAGTGACGGACAGAACACCGGGGAGCTGTTTTTT.

This chain connects TRBV28 to TRBJ2-5; D might be TRBD1 (5 bases). V lost 3 bases, J lost 4 bases, and 12 bases lay in between. Germline lookup yields CDR1 MDHEN and CDR2 SYDVKM. The CDR3 length is 14 residues. CDR3 DNA: TGTGCCAGCAGTTTTCAGGGAAATCGAGAGACCCAGTACTTC. It yields the protein CASSFQGNRETQYF.

J is TRBJ1-5 and V is TRBV30, with D possibly TRBD1 on 5 matching bases. Germline V CDR1 and CDR2: GTSNPN, SVGIG (reference sequence). The CDR3 loop spans 14 amino acids. V was shortened by 2 bases and J by 5 bases, with 13 bases between the two germline ends. CDR3 in DNA: TGTGCCTGGAGTCGCGGGGGTAAAGATCAGCCCCAGCATTTT. Its translation is CAWSRGGKDQPQHF. Full variable domain (remainder filled in from reference TRBV30 and TRBJ1-5): SQTIHQWPATLVQPVGSPLSLECTVEGTSNPNLYWYRQAAGRGLQLLFYSVGIGQISSEVPQNLSASRPQDRQFILSSKKLLLSDSGFYLCAWSRGGKDQPQHFGDGTRLSIL.

V is TRBV7-2 and J is TRBJ1-2; D unclear. The V gene lost 5 bases and the J gene lost 4 bases, with 23 bases spanning the gap. The CDR3 is made up of 17 amino acids. CDR1 and CDR2 (germline): SGHTA, FQGNSA. This CDR3 reads CASSPGPDGMGTYGYTF. CDR3 coding DNA: TGTGCCAGCAGCCCCGGGCCTGACGGAATGGGCACCTATGGCTACACCTTC.

The J gene is TRBJ2-1, the V gene TRBV19, with D possibly TRBD2 on 6 matching bases. Trimming took 7 bases from V and 0 from J, leaving 16 bases between them. Per the germline V gene, CDR1 is LNHDA and CDR2 is SQIVND (reference sequence). This CDR3 is built from 16 residues. The CDR3 DNA sequence: TGTGCCAGTACCCCCAGCGGGCTTAGCTCCTACAATGAGCAGTTCTTC. Its translation is CASTPSGLSSYNEQFF.

This clone was observed a single time. The chain employs TRBV19 and TRBJ1-5; D is unresolved. The V gene's germline CDR1 is LNHDA and CDR2 SQIVND (reference sequence). The CDR3 is made up of 15 amino acids. The ends were cut back, 1 base at V and 0 bases at J, with 7 bases in the middle. CDR3 loop: CASSIGRYSNQPQHF. The CDR3, as DNA: TGTGCCAGTAGTATAGGGCGGTATAGCAATCAGCCCCAGCATTTT.

The rearrangement links TRBV11-2 to TRBJ2-7; the match to TRBD1 covers 7 bases. Germline V gene data show CDR1 as SGHAT and CDR2 as FQNNGV. The CDR3 is made up of 14 amino acids. Trimming took 5 bases from V and 7 from J; bases not matched to a gene: 11. The CDR3 here is CASSNDRASREQYF. DNA for the CDR3: TGTGCCAGCAGCAACGACAGGGCATCGAGAGAGCAGTACTTC.

This sequence joins TRBV6-6 and TRBJ2-7; 8 positions match TRBD2. CDR3 length: 13 amino acids. Germline V gives CDR1 MNHNY, CDR2 SVGAGI (reference sequence). After removal of 7 bases from V and 2 bases from J, the junction contained 4 bases not matched to a gene. The CDR3 sequence: CASTMGLAYEQYF. In DNA form, the CDR3 reads TGTGCCAGCACCATGGGACTAGCCTACGAGCAGTACTTC.

The chain links TRBV27 to TRBJ1-5, with 8 bases lining up with TRBD1. The CDR3 covers 19 residues. Losses at the gene ends were 5 bases for V and 3 bases for J; bases not matched to a gene: 18. In germline, CDR1 is MNHEY, CDR2 SMNVEV (reference sequence). The CDR3 DNA sequence: TGTGCCAGCAGTCCGGAGCGTAGGACAGGGAGAATTATCAATCAGCCCCAGCATTTT. Amino acid sequence: CASSPERRTGRIINQPQHF.

A word on this clone: This same CDR3 is encoded by further DNA sequences in the sample. The genes are TRBV7-9 and TRBJ2-7; D is perhaps TRBD1 (7 bases). The CDR3 is made up of 15 amino acids. In germline, CDR1 is SEHNR, CDR2 FQNEAQ (reference sequence). V dropped 1 base and J dropped 3 bases, with 13 bases sitting between them. The CDR3 protein is CASSLGQGLLYEQYF. Written as DNA, the CDR3 is TGTGCCAGCAGCTTAGGACAGGGACTCCTCTACGAGCAGTACTTC.